The 15 T cell receptor beta chains below were found in one sample sequenced in a study of blood T cell repertoires in COVID-19 (TCRdb year 2020). Library preparation used the immunoSEQ multiplex PCR assay. The table comes from immuneACCESS by way of TCRdb, which keeps in-frame sequences with V and J called. Part of the clones is missing from these tables; in studies checked, under half for an unresolved V gene and the rest for unknown reasons. The sample table shows approximately 300,000 clones, and roughly nine tenths are seen once. The top ten clones comprise approximately 17% of the sample. Sequencing was carried out using PBMCs or T cells enriched from blood (not recorded which). These receptors all stem from a woman in her thirties who had recovered from COVID-19.

The chain carries TRBV24-1 and TRBJ2-1; 8 positions match TRBD2. From germline, CDR1 is KGHDR and CDR2 SFDVKD. V shed 7 bases, J shed 15 bases, and the junction held 7 bases outside the gene matches. The CDR3 spans 11 residues. CDR3 loop: CATSAGTRRFF. CDR3 bases: TGTGCCACCAGCGCCGGGACTAGGAGGTTCTTC.

This chain connects TRBV10-3 to TRBJ1-3, with a weak D call TRBD1 (6 bases). The CDR3 totals 14 residues. The V gene lost 7 bases and the J gene lost 0 bases, with 10 bases spanning the gap. Germline CDR1 ENHRY, CDR2 SYGVKD. The CDR3 protein is CAITDRNSGNTIYF. The CDR3 DNA is TGTGCCATCACCGACAGGAACTCTGGAAACACCATATATTTT.

The V gene is TRBV5-4, the J gene TRBJ2-7; D is unclear. This CDR3 has 14 amino acids. Looked up from germline, CDR1 is SGHNT and CDR2 is YYREEE (reference sequence). The ends were cut back, 3 bases at V and 1 base at J, with 11 bases in the middle. The CDR3 DNA sequence: TGTGCCAGCAGCTCGAGTGCTAGTTCCTACGAGCAGTACTTC. Amino acid sequence: CASSSSASSYEQYF. The entire variable domain, with the rest obtained from reference TRBV5-4 and TRBJ2-7, is as follows: ETGVTQSPTHLIKTRGQQVTLRCSSQSGHNTVSWYQQALGQGPQFIFQYYREEENGRGNFPPRFSGLQFPNYSSELNVNALELDDSALYLCASSSSASSYEQYFGPGTRLTVT.

This clone was seen more than once but under ten times. V and J are TRBV19 and TRBJ1-2; TRBD1 agrees at 7 bases. Germline V lookup: CDR1 LNHDA, CDR2 SQIVND (reference sequence). V gave up 5 bases and J gave up 8 bases; unmatched junction bases: 14. This CDR3 has 15 residues. CDR3 residues: CASSERTGPGRGYTF. The DNA of the CDR3 is TGTGCCAGTAGTGAACGGACAGGTCCAGGTAGAGGCTACACCTTC.

This chain joins TRBV19 and TRBJ2-1; tentative D call: TRBD2 (5 bases). The CDR3 has 18 amino acids. Germline V gene data show CDR1 as LNHDA and CDR2 as SQIVND (reference sequence). V lost 4 bases to trimming and J lost 0 bases, with 19 bases between them. This CDR3 is CASSSPTGLISSYNEQFF. In DNA form, the CDR3 reads TGTGCCAGTAGTAGCCCCACCGGACTGATTAGCTCCTACAATGAGCAGTTCTTC.

This clone has just a few counts. CDR3 amino acids: CASSGKQGVSQETQYF. DNA of the CDR3: TGTGCCAGCAGCGGGAAGCAGGGGGTGAGCCAAGAGACCCAGTACTTC. The chain is built from TRBV7-9 and TRBJ2-5; 7 positions agree with TRBD1. Unmatched junction bases numbered 10, after V lost 5 bases and J lost 1 base. Germline V gene lookup returns CDR1 SEHNR and CDR2 FQNEAQ (reference sequence). CDR3 size: 16 residues.

This chain joins TRBV11-2 and TRBJ2-1; TRBD1 matches at 9 bases. This CDR3 contains 16 residues. The trim removed 6 bases at V and 1 base at J, leaving 7 bases unmatched. Germline CDR1 SGHAT, CDR2 FQNNGV. The CDR3 region has the DNA TGTGCCAGCAGTTGGCCGACAGGGGGATCCTACAATGAGCAGTTCTTC. This translates into CASSWPTGGSYNEQFF.

The J gene is TRBJ2-3, the V gene TRBV19; TRBD2 aligns across 7 bases. This CDR3 spans 14 amino acids. Germline lookup yields CDR1 LNHDA and CDR2 SQIVND (reference sequence). The J segment lost 6 bases and the V segment lost 5 bases, leaving 8 bases of the junction unmatched. In DNA, the CDR3 is TGTGCCAGTAGTCTAAGGGAGGGCGTGGATACGCAGTATTTT. Its translation: CASSLREGVDTQYF.

The gene calls are TRBV15 and TRBJ2-7; 9 bases are a match to TRBD1. The V gene end was trimmed by 0 bases and the J gene end by 4 bases; junction bases not matched to a gene: 10. The germline V gene encodes CDR1 LNHNV and CDR2 YYDKDF (reference sequence). This CDR3 has 17 residues. DNA of the CDR3: TGTGCCACCAGCAGAGATCAAGGACAGGGGATTTTTTACGAGCAGTACTTC. Translated: CATSRDQGQGIFYEQYF.

In the case of this clone: The sample carries other DNA sequences with the same CDR3. The chain carries TRBV4-1 and TRBJ2-1; tentative D call: TRBD2 (5 bases). Trimming pared 4 bases from V and 3 bases from J, leaving 13 bases between. Germline values: CDR1 MGHRA, CDR2 YSYEKL. CDR3 length equals 15 residues. The CDR3 is CASSRGLAGYNEQFF. The CDR3 bases are TGCGCCAGCAGCCGAGGGCTAGCCGGCTACAATGAGCAGTTCTTC.

V and J are TRBV7-2 and TRBJ2-1; 10 nucleotides match TRBD1. The V and J ends lost 0 bases and 6 bases, in that order; junction bases with no gene match: 5. CDR1 and CDR2 (germline): SGHTA, FQGNSA. The CDR3 sequence is 16 residues long. CDR3 DNA: TGTGCCAGCAGCTTAGCGATTGGACAGGGGGTCAATGAGCAGTTCTTC. Amino acid sequence: CASSLAIGQGVNEQFF. Based on the CDR3 plus reference TRBV7-2 and TRBJ2-1, the full variable domain is GAGVSQSPSNKVTEKGKDVELRCDPISGHTALYWYRQSLGQGLEFLIYFQGNSAPDKSGLPSDRFSAERTGGSVSTLTIQRTQQEDSAVYLCASSLAIGQGVNEQFFGPGTRLTVL.

This chain uses TRBV7-9 with TRBJ2-7, with 8 bases matching TRBD1. The CDR3 has 14 amino acids. V dropped 1 base and J dropped 5; count of bases not matched to a gene: 4. Germline V gives CDR1 SEHNR, CDR2 FQNEAQ (reference sequence). The CDR3 protein is CASSLGAGGDEQYF. Written as DNA, the CDR3 is TGTGCCAGCAGCTTAGGGGCAGGGGGCGACGAGCAGTACTTC.

The CDR3 reads CASSQTAGVYNEQFF. CDR3 DNA: TGTGCCAGCAGCCAGACAGCGGGGGTATACAATGAGCAGTTCTTC. The J gene is TRBJ2-1, the V gene TRBV3-1 (or the pseudogene TRBV3-2), with 8 bases matching TRBD2. CDR3 length equals 15 residues. J was trimmed by 4 bases and V by 3 bases; bases with no gene match: 5. The germline V gene has CDR1 LGHDT and CDR2 YNNKEL (reference sequence).

V is TRBV7-2 and J is TRBJ1-1; 7 positions match TRBD1. After removal of 8 bases from V and 4 bases from J, the junction contained 10 bases not matched to a gene. CDR3 size: 14 residues. Germline-derived CDR1 and CDR2 are SGHTA and FQGNSA. The CDR3 DNA reads as TGTGCCAGCGGACTCGGACAGGTGGGCACTGAAGCTTTCTTT. It translates to CASGLGQVGTEAFF.

In this sample, this clone turned up once. This sequence joins TRBV2 and TRBJ2-2; no clear D gene. Trimming stripped 7 bases from V and 5 bases from J, with 17 bases between. This CDR3 has 15 residues. Germline assignment: CDR1 SNHLY and CDR2 FYNNEI. The CDR3 DNA sequence: TGTGCCAGCAAGATGATCCTTAGTTGGACCGGGGAGCTGTTTTTT. This translates into CASKMILSWTGELFF.